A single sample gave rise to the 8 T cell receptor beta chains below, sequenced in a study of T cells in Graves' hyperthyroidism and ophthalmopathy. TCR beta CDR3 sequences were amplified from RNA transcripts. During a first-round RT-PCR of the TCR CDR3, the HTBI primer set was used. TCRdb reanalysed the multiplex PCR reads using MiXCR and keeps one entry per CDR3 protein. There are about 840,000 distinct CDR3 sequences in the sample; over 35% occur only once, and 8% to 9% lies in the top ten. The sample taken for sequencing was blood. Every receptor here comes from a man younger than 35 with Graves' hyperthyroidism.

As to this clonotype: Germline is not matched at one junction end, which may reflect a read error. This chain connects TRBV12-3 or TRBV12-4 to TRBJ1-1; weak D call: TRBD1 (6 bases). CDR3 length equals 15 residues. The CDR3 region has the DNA TGTGCCAGCAGGCTGTGGACAGACTCCAGAACTGAAGCTCTCTTT. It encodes CASRLWTDSRTEALF.

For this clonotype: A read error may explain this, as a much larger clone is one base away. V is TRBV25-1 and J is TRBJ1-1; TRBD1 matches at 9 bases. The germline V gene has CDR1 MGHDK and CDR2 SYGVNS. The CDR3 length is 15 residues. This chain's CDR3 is CASPLRDRDGTGAFF. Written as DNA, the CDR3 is TGTGCCAGCCCGCTCCGGGACAGGGATGGGACTGGAGCTTTCTTT.

CDR3 sequence reads: CASSVGDTYEQYF. CDR3 DNA sequence: TGTGCCAGCAGCGTAGGGGACACCTACGAGCAGTACTTC. The chain employs TRBV2 and TRBJ2-7; TRBD1 might be the D (6 bases). Germline V CDR1 and CDR2: SNHLY, FYNNEI. CDR3 length equals 13 residues. The V end was cut by 6 bases, the J end by 2 bases, with 11 bases between.

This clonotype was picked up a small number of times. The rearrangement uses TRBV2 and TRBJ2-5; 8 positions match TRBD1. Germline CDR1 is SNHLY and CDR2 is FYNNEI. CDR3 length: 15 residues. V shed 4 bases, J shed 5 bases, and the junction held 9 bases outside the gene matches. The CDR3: CASSGQGQFRETQYF. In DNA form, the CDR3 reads TGTGCCAGCAGTGGACAGGGGCAGTTTAGGGAGACCCAGTACTTC.

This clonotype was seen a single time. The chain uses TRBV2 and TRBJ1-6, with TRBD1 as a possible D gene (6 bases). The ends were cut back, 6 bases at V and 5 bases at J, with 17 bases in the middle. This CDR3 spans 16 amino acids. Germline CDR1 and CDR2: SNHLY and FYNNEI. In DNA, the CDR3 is TGTGCCAGCAGCCCAAGGGGACAAGGTCATAATTCACCCCTCCACTTT. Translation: CASSPRGQGHNSPLHF. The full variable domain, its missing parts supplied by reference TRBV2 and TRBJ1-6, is EPEVTQTPSHQVTQMGQEVILRCVPISNHLYFYWYRQILGQKVEFLVSFYNNEISEKSEIFDDQFSVERPDGSNFTLKIRSTKLEDSAMYFCASSPRGQGHNSPLHFGNGTRLTVT.

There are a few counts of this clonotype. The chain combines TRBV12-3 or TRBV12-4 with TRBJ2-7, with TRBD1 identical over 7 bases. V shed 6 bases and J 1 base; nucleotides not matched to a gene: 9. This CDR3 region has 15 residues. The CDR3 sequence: CASSKQGTTSYEQYF. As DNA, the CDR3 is TGTGCCAGCAGCAAACAGGGGACCACTTCCTACGAGCAGTACTTC.

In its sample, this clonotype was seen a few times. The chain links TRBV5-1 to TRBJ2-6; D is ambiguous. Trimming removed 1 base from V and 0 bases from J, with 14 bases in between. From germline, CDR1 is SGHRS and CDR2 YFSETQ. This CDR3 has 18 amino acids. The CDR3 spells CASSLNTSPSSGANVLTF. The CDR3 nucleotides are TGCGCCAGCAGCTTGAATACCAGTCCTAGCTCTGGGGCCAACGTCCTGACTTTC. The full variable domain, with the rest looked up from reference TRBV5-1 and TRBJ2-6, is KAGVTQTPRYLIKTRGQQVTLSCSPISGHRSVSWYQQTPGQGLQFLFEYFSETQRNKGNFPGRFSGRQFSNSRSEMNVSTLELGDSALYLCASSLNTSPSSGANVLTFGAGSRLTVL.

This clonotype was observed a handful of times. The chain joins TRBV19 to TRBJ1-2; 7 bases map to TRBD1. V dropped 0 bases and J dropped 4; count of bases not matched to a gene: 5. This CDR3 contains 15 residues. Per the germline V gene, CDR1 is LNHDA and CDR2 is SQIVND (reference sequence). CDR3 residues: CASSIDGDSFYGYTF. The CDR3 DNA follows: TGTGCCAGTAGTATAGACGGGGACAGCTTCTATGGCTACACCTTC.